The T cell receptor beta chain under discussion was sequenced for a study of blood T cell repertoires in COVID-19. The data were produced by immunoSEQ multiplex PCR, yet TCRdb's version contains in-frame clones alone and is incomplete. The data show more than 300,000 clones, with approximately 90% seen just once and about 4.1% held by the top ten. The CDR3 totals 13 residues. Germline assignment: CDR1 MNHEY and CDR2 SMNVEV (reference sequence). V lost 2 bases to trimming and J lost 1 base, with 4 bases between them. The sequenced sample was PBMCs or T cells enriched from blood (not recorded which). This sequence joins TRBV27 and TRBJ2-3; D not certain. The sequence came from a man aged 30-40 years who had recovered from COVID-19. CDR3 bases: TGTGCCAGCAGTTTACCGGGCACAGATACGCAGTATTTT. Its protein is CASSLPGTDTQYF.